The 18 T cell receptor beta chains in this list originate from one sample, sequenced in a study of blood T cell repertoires in COVID-19. Profiled with immunoSEQ multiplex PCR; TCRdb holds only in-frame clones, not every one. The sample consists of around 260,000 clones, around 87% of them appearing once. Sequencing was carried out using peripheral blood. The receptors originated from a woman between 50 and 59 years old with acute or convalescent COVID-19.

V is TRBV7-3 and J is TRBJ2-5; perhaps TRBD2 as D (5 bases). The CDR3 runs to 14 residues. Per germline, CDR1 SGHTA and CDR2 FQGTGA. The V end was cut by 2 bases, the J end by 1 base, with 8 bases between. The CDR3 bases are TGTGCCAGCAGCTTAGAGGGTCCCCAAGAGACCCAGTACTTC. Translation gives CASSLEGPQETQYF.

The chain couples TRBV28 to TRBJ2-2; TRBD1 matches at 9 bases. The CDR3 consists of 17 residues. From germline, CDR1 is MDHEN and CDR2 SYDVKM. The J segment lost 0 bases and the V segment lost 6 bases, leaving 8 bases of the junction unmatched. CDR3 sequence (DNA): TGTGCCAGCAGAAGAACAGGGGGCAAATCGAACACCGGGGAGCTGTTTTTT. Protein product: CASRRTGGKSNTGELFF.

The chain uses TRBV24-1 and TRBJ2-7, with a tentative D call TRBD1 (6 bases). This CDR3 spans 16 amino acids. With 3 bases removed from V and 3 bases from J, the gap between germline ends came to 17 bases. Germline CDR1 is KGHDR and CDR2 is SFDVKD. The CDR3 nucleotides are TGTGCCACCAGTGATCGGAAGGCAGGGGACCTCTACGAGCAGTACTTC. Residues: CATSDRKAGDLYEQYF.

This clone was seen a single time. The rearrangement joins TRBV5-1 to TRBJ2-2, with D tentatively TRBD1 (6 bases). The CDR3 runs to 14 residues. V was cut by 2 bases and J by 8 bases, with 13 bases left in between. Germline V CDR1 and CDR2: SGHRS, YFSETQ. The CDR3 region is CASSLIGQMGELFF. CDR3 nucleotide sequence: TGCGCCAGCAGCTTAATCGGACAGATGGGGGAGCTGTTTTTT.

This chain links TRBV9 with TRBJ2-2; TRBD1 is a possible D gene (5 bases). The V gene lost 1 base and the J gene lost 6 bases, with 16 bases spanning the gap. Germline CDR1 reads SGDLS; CDR2 reads YYNGEE. This CDR3 is 16 amino acids long. CDR3 nucleotides: TGTGCCAGCAGCGTACGACAGATCCGATTGGCCGGGGAGCTGTTTTTT. It encodes CASSVRQIRLAGELFF.

The V gene is TRBV7-8, the J gene TRBJ2-7; 8 bases fit TRBD1. This CDR3 spans 14 amino acids. Per germline, CDR1 SGHVS and CDR2 FQNEAQ. J gave up 2 bases and V 2 bases, and 2 bases lay outside the gene matches. CDR3 region: CASSLRTGPYEQYF. CDR3 nucleotide sequence: TGTGCCAGCAGCTTACGGACAGGGCCCTACGAGCAGTACTTC.

J is TRBJ2-1 and V is TRBV19, with 12 bases lining up with TRBD2. The J segment lost 4 bases and the V segment lost 5 bases, leaving 3 bases of the junction unmatched. CDR1 LNHDA and CDR2 SQIVND come from the germline V gene (reference sequence). The CDR3 consists of 15 residues. The CDR3 DNA is TGTGCCAGTAGTCGGACTAGCGGGACGTACAATGAGCAGTTCTTC. Amino acid sequence: CASSRTSGTYNEQFF. Full variable domain (rest looked up from reference TRBV19 and TRBJ2-1): DGGITQSPKYLFRKEGQNVTLSCEQNLNHDAMYWYRQDPGQGLRLIYYSQIVNDFQKGDIAEGYSVSREKKESFPLTVTSAQKNPTAFYLCASSRTSGTYNEQFFGPGTRLTVL.

The genes are TRBV6-2 or TRBV6-3 and TRBJ1-6; TRBD1 matches 8 bases. Per germline, CDR1 MNHEY and CDR2 SVGEGT. CDR3 length: 16 residues. The V gene end was trimmed by 4 bases and the J gene end by 8 bases; junction bases not matched to a gene: 10. This CDR3 reads CASSSGQGAFDSPLHF. Written as DNA, the CDR3 is TGTGCCAGCAGTTCCGGACAGGGAGCGTTCGATTCACCCCTCCACTTT.

The chain links TRBV18 to TRBJ1-2, with 7 bases lining up with TRBD1. From germline, CDR1 is KGHSH and CDR2 LQKENI. The CDR3 is 15 amino acids. J was trimmed by 4 bases and V by 2 bases; bases with no gene match: 7. CDR3 in amino acids: CASSPGQVSVYGYTF. DNA of the CDR3: TGTGCCAGCTCACCAGGACAGGTTTCGGTCTATGGCTACACCTTC.

The chain couples TRBV3-1 (or the pseudogene TRBV3-2) to TRBJ1-2; D gene ambiguous. V was clipped by 5 bases and J by 2 bases, with 15 bases between them. The CDR3 covers 15 residues. CDR1 is LGHDT, CDR2 YNNKEL, per germline (reference sequence). The CDR3: CASSFTHGLNYGYTF. The CDR3 nucleotides read TGTGCCAGCAGCTTTACACACGGACTAAACTATGGCTACACCTTC.

This rearrangement joins TRBV30 to TRBJ1-5; tentatively, D is TRBD1 (6 bases). The length of the CDR3 is 16 residues. In germline, CDR1 is GTSNPN, CDR2 SVGIG (reference sequence). V was shortened by 6 bases and J by 2 bases, with 20 bases between the two germline ends. DNA of the CDR3: TGTGCCTGTTCTGACGGGGGGGCTTTCGGCAATCAGCCCCAGCATTTT. This encodes CACSDGGAFGNQPQHF. The full variable domain, with the rest looked up from reference TRBV30 and TRBJ1-5, is SQTIHQWPATLVQPVGSPLSLECTVEGTSNPNLYWYRQAAGRGLQLLFYSVGIGQISSEVPQNLSASRPQDRQFILSSKKLLLSDSGFYLCACSDGGAFGNQPQHFGDGTRLSIL.

V is TRBV24-1 and J is TRBJ2-1; D is ambiguous. Germline V gives CDR1 KGHDR, CDR2 SFDVKD. Trimming took 1 base from V and 4 from J, leaving 7 bases between them. The CDR3 has 14 residues. The DNA of the CDR3 is TGTGCCACCAGTGATTTAGACAAGTACAATGAGCAGTTCTTC. Translation gives CATSDLDKYNEQFF.

The genes are TRBV27 and TRBJ2-3; tentatively, D is TRBD2 (7 bases). The CDR3 consists of 16 residues. Trimming took off 5 bases at V and 4 bases at J, with 19 bases between the two ends. Germline V gene lookup returns CDR1 MNHEY and CDR2 SMNVEV (reference sequence). The CDR3 loop is CASSTWGGEGADTQYF. The CDR3 nucleotides are TGTGCCAGCAGTACCTGGGGGGGAGAGGGGGCAGATACGCAGTATTTT.

The V and J genes are TRBV19 and TRBJ2-1, with TRBD2 identical over 11 bases. Germline V gene lookup returns CDR1 LNHDA and CDR2 SQIVND (reference sequence). This CDR3 is built from 16 residues. V shed 2 bases, J shed 8 bases, and the junction held 8 bases outside the gene matches. The chain's CDR3 is CASSIQLAGEHYEQFF. The CDR3 DNA sequence: TGTGCCAGTAGTATACAACTAGCGGGAGAACACTATGAGCAGTTCTTC.

The V and J genes are TRBV29-1 and TRBJ2-1, with 11 bases identical to TRBD2. This CDR3 comprises 13 residues. Germline V gives CDR1 SQVTM, CDR2 ANQGSEA. After removal of 6 bases from V and 8 bases from J, the junction contained 6 bases not matched to a gene. Here the CDR3 reads CSVGLAGNDEQFF. In DNA, the CDR3 is TGCAGCGTCGGACTAGCGGGTAACGATGAGCAGTTCTTC.

V and J are TRBV4-1 and TRBJ1-5; D perhaps matches TRBD1 (6 bases). The germline V and J ends were trimmed by 5 bases and 0 bases, with 11 bases remaining between them. CDR3 size: 15 residues. The germline V gene encodes CDR1 MGHRA and CDR2 YSYEKL. The CDR3 is CASSWDNLSNQPQHF. CDR3 nucleotides: TGCGCCAGCAGCTGGGACAACCTTAGCAATCAGCCCCAGCATTTT.

The chain is built from TRBV19 and TRBJ1-2, with TRBD1 identical over 7 bases. The trim removed 5 bases at V and 2 bases at J, leaving 5 bases unmatched. CDR1 and CDR2 from the germline V gene are LNHDA and SQIVND (reference sequence). The CDR3 has 14 residues. This CDR3 reads CASSLAGGNYGYTF. The CDR3, as DNA: TGTGCCAGTAGTCTAGCAGGGGGGAACTATGGCTACACCTTC.

V usage is TRBV5-4 and J usage is TRBJ1-6; D is uncertain. The CDR3 is 15 residues long. V lost 3 bases and J lost 7, with 14 bases in between. Germline V gene sequence: CDR1 SGHNT, CDR2 YYREEE (reference sequence). The chain's CDR3 is CASSSDTLLNSPLHF. CDR3 coding DNA: TGTGCCAGCAGCTCTGACACCTTACTCAATTCACCCCTCCACTTT.